These 12 T cell receptor beta chains were sequenced from one sample in a study of T cells in Graves' hyperthyroidism and ophthalmopathy (dated by TCRdb to between 2018 and 2020). Libraries were built with multiplex PCR. Instrument on record: Illumina HiSeq 2000. TCR beta CDR3 regions were amplified from RNA transcripts. The TCR CDR3 was subjected to a first round of RT-PCR using the HTBI primer set and the Qiagen OneStep RT-PCR kit. TCRdb itself trimmed the public reads at Q25 with fastp, ran MiXCR and retained productive beta chains. Each CDR3 protein appears once, grouped with its most common genes and DNA. For this sample there are about 620,000 distinct CDR3 sequences; roughly 16% appear just once. The ten largest clones take up around 3.9% of the sample. The sequencing sample was made of blood. The receptors were gathered from a woman younger than 45 with Graves' hyperthyroidism.

The chain employs TRBV27 and TRBJ1-3; D uncertain. This CDR3 is built from 11 residues. Trimming cost V 8 bases and J 3 bases, with 5 bases left between them. Germline-derived CDR1 and CDR2 are MNHEY and SMNVEV (reference sequence). CDR3 region: CASFGGNTIYF. The CDR3 bases are TGTGCCAGCTTTGGTGGAAACACCATATATTTT.

In nucleotides, the CDR3 is TGTGCCAGTATGATGGGGGCGCGAGGCTACACCTTC. Amino acid sequence: CASMMGARGYTF. V usage is TRBV19 and J usage is TRBJ1-2; perhaps TRBD1 as D (6 bases). Germline CDR1 and CDR2: LNHDA and SQIVND (reference sequence). V lost 7 bases to trimming and J lost 8 bases, with 14 bases between them. The CDR3 has 12 amino acids.

CDR3 sequence (DNA): TGTGCCAGCCGGAAGACGGAGCTAGCCAAAAACATTCAGTACTTC. The encoded protein is CASRKTELAKNIQYF. This chain joins TRBV6-2 or TRBV6-3 and TRBJ2-4; D not resolved. The CDR3 has 15 amino acids. In germline, CDR1 is MNHEY, CDR2 SVGEGT. Deletions cut 8 bases from V and 0 bases from J, with 14 bases between.

This clonotype was picked up one time. With a much larger clone just one base away, this may be a read error. The chain is built from TRBV7-9 and TRBJ2-5, with D tentatively TRBD1 or TRBD2 (5 bases each). Germline loops: CDR1 SEHNR, CDR2 FQNEAQ (reference sequence). With 5 bases removed from V and 10 bases from J, the gap between germline ends came to 20 bases. CDR3 length equals 14 residues. Here the CDR3 reads CASSPPRDGEIQYF. For the CDR3, the DNA is TGTGCCAGCAGCCCCCCCCGGGACGGGGAAATCCAGTACTTC.

This clonotype was seen only a few times. The rearrangement links TRBV7-9 to TRBJ2-5; perhaps TRBD1 as D (6 bases). Between the trimmed V and J ends, which lost 10 bases and 2 bases, there was a span of 11 bases. The CDR3 is 12 residues long. CDR1 and CDR2 (germline): SEHNR, FQNEAQ (reference sequence). In nucleotides, the CDR3 is TGTGCCACCGACAGGATTCAAGAGACCCAGTACTTC. It encodes CATDRIQETQYF.

This clonotype was seen repeatedly, ten times or more. The gene calls are TRBV30 and TRBJ2-2; D uncertain. This CDR3 has 13 amino acids. The germline gives CDR1 GTSNPN, CDR2 SVGIG (reference sequence). V dropped 5 bases and J dropped 6 bases, with 13 bases sitting between them. DNA of the CDR3: TGTGCCTGGCGTCCCGGATACGCCGGGGAGCTGTTTTTT. It is translated as CAWRPGYAGELFF.

V and J are TRBV6-2 or TRBV6-3 and TRBJ2-1; D gene uncertain. The V gene's germline CDR1 is MNHEY and CDR2 SVGEGT. With 6 bases removed from V and 5 bases from J, the gap between germline ends came to 8 bases. The length of the CDR3 is 12 residues. The DNA for the CDR3 is TGTGCCAGCAGACCCAGCGACAATGAGCAGTTCTTC. Its translation: CASRPSDNEQFF.

This clonotype showed up just once. The J gene is TRBJ1-4, the V gene TRBV18, with unresolved D. The CDR3 length is 16 residues. V was shortened by 6 bases and J by 5 bases, with 19 bases between the two germline ends. Germline CDR1 is KGHSH and CDR2 is LQKENI. The CDR3, as DNA: TGTGCCAGCTCCCCCGACCGGACGGAGATCAATGAAAAACTGTTTTTT. Translation gives CASSPDRTEINEKLFF.

This clonotype was seen a few times. The chain's CDR3 is CACRQGSTQYF. The CDR3 nucleotides read TGTGCCTGCCGCCAGGGGTCTACGCAGTATTTT. The V and J genes are TRBV30 and TRBJ2-3, with a tentative D call TRBD1 (6 bases). Trimming left V 6 bases short and J 8 bases short, with 12 bases between. Germline loops: CDR1 GTSNPN, CDR2 SVGIG (reference sequence). CDR3 size: 11 residues.

The chain couples TRBV27 to TRBJ2-3; a weak D match, TRBD2 (6 bases). Trimming removed 0 bases at V and 1 base at J, with 11 bases between. In germline, CDR1 is MNHEY, CDR2 SMNVEV (reference sequence). The CDR3 is 16 amino acids. CDR3 DNA sequence: TGTGCCAGCAGTTTATCGATAGGCGGGGGCACAGATACGCAGTATTTT. It yields the protein CASSLSIGGGTDTQYF.

The chain links TRBV11-2 to TRBJ2-7; 10 bases align to TRBD2. This CDR3 spans 16 amino acids. V was pared by 0 bases and J by 3 bases, with 5 bases of the junction left unmatched. Germline-derived CDR1 and CDR2 are SGHAT and FQNNGV. This CDR3 reads CASSLELAGVGYEQYF. The CDR3 DNA is TGTGCCAGCAGCTTAGAGCTAGCGGGAGTAGGCTACGAGCAGTACTTC.

This clonotype has a count of ten or more. The V gene is TRBV28, the J gene TRBJ2-1; no firm D call. CDR3 length: 14 residues. The V and J ends lost 4 bases and 4 bases respectively, with 11 bases between them. The germline CDR1 and CDR2 sequences are MDHEN and SYDVKM. In nucleotides, the CDR3 is TGTGCCAGCAGTTGGGAAGGTTCTTACAATGAGCAGTTCTTC. Translating it yields CASSWEGSYNEQFF.